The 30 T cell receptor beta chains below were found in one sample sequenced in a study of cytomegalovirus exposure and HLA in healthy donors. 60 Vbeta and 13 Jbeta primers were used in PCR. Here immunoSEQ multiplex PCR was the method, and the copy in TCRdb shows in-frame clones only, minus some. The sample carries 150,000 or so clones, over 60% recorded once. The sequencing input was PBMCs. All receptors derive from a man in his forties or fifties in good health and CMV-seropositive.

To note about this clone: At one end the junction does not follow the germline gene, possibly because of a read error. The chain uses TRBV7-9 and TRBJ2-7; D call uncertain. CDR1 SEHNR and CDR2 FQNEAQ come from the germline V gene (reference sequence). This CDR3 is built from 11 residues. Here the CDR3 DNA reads TGTTCCAGCAGCTTATTCAGCGAGCAGTACTTC. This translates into CSSSLFSEQYF.

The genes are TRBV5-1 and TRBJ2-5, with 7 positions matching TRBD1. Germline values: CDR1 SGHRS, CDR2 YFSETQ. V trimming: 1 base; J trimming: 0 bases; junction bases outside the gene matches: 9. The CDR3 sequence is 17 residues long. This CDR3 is CASSLSPGGVYQETQYF. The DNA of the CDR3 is TGCGCCAGCAGCTTGTCCCCAGGGGGAGTGTACCAAGAGACCCAGTACTTC.

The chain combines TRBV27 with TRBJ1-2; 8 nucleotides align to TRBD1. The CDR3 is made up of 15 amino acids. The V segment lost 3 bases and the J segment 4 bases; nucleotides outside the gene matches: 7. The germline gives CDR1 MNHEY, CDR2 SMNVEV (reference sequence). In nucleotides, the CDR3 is TGTGCCAGCAGTTTTCTCCAGGGGGCGGGCTATGGCTACACCTTC. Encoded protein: CASSFLQGAGYGYTF.

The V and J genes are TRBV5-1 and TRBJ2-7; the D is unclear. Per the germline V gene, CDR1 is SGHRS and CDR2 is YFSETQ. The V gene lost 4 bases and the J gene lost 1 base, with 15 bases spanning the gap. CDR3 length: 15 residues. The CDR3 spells CASSAGTNPSYEQYF. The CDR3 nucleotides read TGCGCCAGCAGCGCAGGAACGAACCCTTCCTACGAGCAGTACTTC. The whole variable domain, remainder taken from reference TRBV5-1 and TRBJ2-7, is KAGVTQTPRYLIKTRGQQVTLSCSPISGHRSVSWYQQTPGQGLQFLFEYFSETQRNKGNFPGRFSGRQFSNSRSEMNVSTLELGDSALYLCASSAGTNPSYEQYFGPGTRLTVT.

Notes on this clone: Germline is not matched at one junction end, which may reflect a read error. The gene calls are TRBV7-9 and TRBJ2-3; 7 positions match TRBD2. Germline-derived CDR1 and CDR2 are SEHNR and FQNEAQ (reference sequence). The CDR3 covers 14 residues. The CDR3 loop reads CSSSSLATPDTQYF. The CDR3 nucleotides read TGTTCCAGCAGCTCACTAGCGACACCAGATACGCAGTATTTT.

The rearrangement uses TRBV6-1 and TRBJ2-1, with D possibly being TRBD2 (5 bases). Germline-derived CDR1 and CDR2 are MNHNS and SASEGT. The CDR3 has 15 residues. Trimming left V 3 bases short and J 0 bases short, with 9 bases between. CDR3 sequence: CASSEGAASYNEQFF. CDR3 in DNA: TGTGCCAGCAGTGAGGGAGCGGCCTCCTACAATGAGCAGTTCTTC.

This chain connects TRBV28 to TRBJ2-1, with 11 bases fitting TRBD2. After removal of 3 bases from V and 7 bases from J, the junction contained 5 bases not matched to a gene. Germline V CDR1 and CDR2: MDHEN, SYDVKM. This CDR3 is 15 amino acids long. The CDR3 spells CASSFGTSGSNEQFF. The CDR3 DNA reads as TGTGCCAGCAGTTTCGGTACTAGCGGGAGTAATGAGCAGTTCTTC.

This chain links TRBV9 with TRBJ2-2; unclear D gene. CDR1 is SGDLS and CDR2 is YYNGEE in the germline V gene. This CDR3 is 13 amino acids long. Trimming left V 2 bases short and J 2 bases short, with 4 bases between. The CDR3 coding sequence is TGTGCCAGCAGCGTCAGTAACACCGGGGAGCTGTTTTTT. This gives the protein CASSVSNTGELFF.

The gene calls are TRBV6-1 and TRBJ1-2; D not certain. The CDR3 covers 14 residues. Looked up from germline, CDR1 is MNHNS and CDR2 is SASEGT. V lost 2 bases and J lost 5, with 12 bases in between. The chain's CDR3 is CASSEWIREYGYTF. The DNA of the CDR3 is TGTGCCAGCAGTGAATGGATCCGGGAGTATGGCTACACCTTC.

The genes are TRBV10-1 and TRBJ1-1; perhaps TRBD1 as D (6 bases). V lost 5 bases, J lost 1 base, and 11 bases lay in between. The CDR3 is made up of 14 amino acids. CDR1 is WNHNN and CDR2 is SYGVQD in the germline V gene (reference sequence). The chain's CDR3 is CASSPGQTNTEAFF. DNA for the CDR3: TGCGCCAGCAGTCCCGGACAGACGAACACTGAAGCTTTCTTT.

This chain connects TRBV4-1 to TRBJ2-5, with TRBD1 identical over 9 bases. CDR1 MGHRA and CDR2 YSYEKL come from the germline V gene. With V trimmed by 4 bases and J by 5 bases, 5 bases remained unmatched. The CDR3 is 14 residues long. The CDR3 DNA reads TGCGCCAGCAGCCCCCGGACAGGGGCGGAGACCCAGTACTTC. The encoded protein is CASSPRTGAETQYF.

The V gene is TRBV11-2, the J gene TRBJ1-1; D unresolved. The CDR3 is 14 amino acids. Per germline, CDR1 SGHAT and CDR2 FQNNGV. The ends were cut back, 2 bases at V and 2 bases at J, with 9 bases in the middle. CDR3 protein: CASSLLRGNTEAFF. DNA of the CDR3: TGTGCCAGCAGCTTATTACGCGGTAACACTGAAGCTTTCTTT.

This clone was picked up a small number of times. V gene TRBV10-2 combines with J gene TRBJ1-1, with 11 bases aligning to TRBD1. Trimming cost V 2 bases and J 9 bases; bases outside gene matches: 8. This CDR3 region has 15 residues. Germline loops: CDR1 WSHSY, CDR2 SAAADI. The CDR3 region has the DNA TGCGCCAGCAGTGAGCATGGGACAGGGGGGTATCAAGCTTTCTTT. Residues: CASSEHGTGGYQAFF.

The CDR3 nucleotides are TGCGCCAGCAGCCGGGGACTAGCGGGAGGGCCCTACGAGCAGTACTTC. Amino acid sequence: CASSRGLAGGPYEQYF. This rearrangement joins TRBV5-1 to TRBJ2-7, with TRBD2 matching 16 bases. The CDR3 covers 16 residues. Germline CDR1 and CDR2: SGHRS and YFSETQ. V shed 4 bases, J shed 2 bases, and the junction held 3 bases outside the gene matches.

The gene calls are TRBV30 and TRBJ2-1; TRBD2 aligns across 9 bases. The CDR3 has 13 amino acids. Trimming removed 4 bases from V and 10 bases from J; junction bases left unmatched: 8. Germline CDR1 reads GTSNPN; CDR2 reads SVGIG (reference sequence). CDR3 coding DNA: TGTGCCTGGAATGGCGGGAGGGAGAGCGAGCAGTTCTTC. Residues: CAWNGGRESEQFF.

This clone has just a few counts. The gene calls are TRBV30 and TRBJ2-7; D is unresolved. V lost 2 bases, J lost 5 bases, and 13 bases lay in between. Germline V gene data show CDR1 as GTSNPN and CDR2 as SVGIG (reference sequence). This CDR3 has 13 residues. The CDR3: CAWSRPSGNEQYF. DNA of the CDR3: TGTGCCTGGAGTAGGCCATCAGGCAACGAGCAGTACTTC.

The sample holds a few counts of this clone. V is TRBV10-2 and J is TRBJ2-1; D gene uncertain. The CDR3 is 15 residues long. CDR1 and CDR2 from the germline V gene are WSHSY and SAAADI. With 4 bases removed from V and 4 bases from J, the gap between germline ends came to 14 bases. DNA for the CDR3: TGCGCCAGCAGTGCCTCTCTCGGTTCTTACAATGAGCAGTTCTTC. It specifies CASSASLGSYNEQFF.

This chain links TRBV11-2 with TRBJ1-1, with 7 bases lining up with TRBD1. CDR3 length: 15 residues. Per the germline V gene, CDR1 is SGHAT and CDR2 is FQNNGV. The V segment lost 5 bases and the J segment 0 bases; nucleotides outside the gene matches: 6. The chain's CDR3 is CASSPPQGLNTEAFF. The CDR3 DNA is TGTGCCAGCAGCCCCCCACAGGGGTTGAACACTGAAGCTTTCTTT.

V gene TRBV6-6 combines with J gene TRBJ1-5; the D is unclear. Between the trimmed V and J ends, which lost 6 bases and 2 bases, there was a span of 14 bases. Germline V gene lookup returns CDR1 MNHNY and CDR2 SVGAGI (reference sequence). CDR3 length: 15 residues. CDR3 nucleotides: TGTGCCAGCAGGTCCTCGGGTTACGGCAATCAGCCCCAGCATTTT. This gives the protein CASRSSGYGNQPQHF.

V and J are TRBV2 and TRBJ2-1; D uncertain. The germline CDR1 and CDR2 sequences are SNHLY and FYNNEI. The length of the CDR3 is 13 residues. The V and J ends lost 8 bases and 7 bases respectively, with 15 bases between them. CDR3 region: CASSPLTGNEQFF. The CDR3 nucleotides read TGTGCCAGCTCTCCCCTAACCGGGAATGAGCAGTTCTTC.

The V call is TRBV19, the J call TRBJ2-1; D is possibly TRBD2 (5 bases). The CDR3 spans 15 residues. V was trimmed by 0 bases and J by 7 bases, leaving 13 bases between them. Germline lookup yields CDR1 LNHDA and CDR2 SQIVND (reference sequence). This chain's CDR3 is CASSIDLLGRNEQFF. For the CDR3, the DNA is TGTGCCAGTAGTATAGATCTATTGGGGAGAAATGAGCAGTTCTTC.

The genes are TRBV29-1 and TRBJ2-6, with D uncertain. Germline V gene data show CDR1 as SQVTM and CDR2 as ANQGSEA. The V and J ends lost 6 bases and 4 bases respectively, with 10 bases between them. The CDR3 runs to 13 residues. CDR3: CSVARAGANVLTF. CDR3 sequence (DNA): TGCAGCGTGGCTAGAGCCGGGGCCAACGTCCTGACTTTC.

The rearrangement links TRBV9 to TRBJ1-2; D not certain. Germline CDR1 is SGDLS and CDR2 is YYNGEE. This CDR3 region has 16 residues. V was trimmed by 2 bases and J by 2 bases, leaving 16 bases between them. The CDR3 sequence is CASSVSTSHENYGYTF. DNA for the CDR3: TGTGCCAGCAGCGTCTCCACCTCACACGAAAACTATGGCTACACCTTC.

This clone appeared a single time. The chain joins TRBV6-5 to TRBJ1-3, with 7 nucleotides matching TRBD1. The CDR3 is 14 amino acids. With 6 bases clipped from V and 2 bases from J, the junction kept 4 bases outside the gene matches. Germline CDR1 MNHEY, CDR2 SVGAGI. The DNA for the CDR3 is TGTGCCAGCAGGTCCACAGGGGCTGGAAACACCATATATTTT. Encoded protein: CASRSTGAGNTIYF.

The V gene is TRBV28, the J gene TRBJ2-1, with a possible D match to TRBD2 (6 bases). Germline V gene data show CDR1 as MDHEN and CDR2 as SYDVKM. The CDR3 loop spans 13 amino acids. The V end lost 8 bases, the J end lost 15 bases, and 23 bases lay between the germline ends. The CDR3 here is CASYGTSPRQWFF. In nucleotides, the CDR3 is TGTGCCAGCTACGGGACTTCTCCCCGACAATGGTTCTTC.

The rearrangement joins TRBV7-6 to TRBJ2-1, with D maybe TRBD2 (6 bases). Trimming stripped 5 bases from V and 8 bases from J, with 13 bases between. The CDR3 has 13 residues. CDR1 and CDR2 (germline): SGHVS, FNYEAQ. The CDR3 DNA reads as TGTGCCAGCAGCCAGGGACTCCCCGATGAGCAGTTCTTC. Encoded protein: CASSQGLPDEQFF.

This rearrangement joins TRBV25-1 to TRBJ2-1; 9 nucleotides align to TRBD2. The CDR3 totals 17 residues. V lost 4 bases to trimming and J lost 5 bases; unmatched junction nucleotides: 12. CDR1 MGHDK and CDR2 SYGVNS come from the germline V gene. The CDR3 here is CASSAIPGLASHNEQFF. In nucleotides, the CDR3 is TGTGCCAGCAGTGCTATACCGGGACTAGCTAGCCACAATGAGCAGTTCTTC.

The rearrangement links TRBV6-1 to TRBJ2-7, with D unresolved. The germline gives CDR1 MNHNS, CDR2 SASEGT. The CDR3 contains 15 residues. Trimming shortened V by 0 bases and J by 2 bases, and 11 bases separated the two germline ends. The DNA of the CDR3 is TGTGCCAGCAGTGAAGCCTTACTTAATGCCTACGAGCAGTACTTC. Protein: CASSEALLNAYEQYF.

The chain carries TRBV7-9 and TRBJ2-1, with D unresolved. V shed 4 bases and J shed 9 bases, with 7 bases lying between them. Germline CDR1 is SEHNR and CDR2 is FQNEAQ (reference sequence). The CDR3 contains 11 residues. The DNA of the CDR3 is TGTGCCAGCAGCTCGTGGGCTGAGCAGTTCTTC. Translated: CASSSWAEQFF.

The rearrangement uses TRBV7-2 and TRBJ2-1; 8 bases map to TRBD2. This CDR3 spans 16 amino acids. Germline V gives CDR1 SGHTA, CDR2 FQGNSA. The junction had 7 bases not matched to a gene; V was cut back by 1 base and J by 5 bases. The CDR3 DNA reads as TGTGCCAGCAGCTTAGTTGGAGCGGGAGCCCACAATGAGCAGTTCTTC. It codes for CASSLVGAGAHNEQFF.